Shown below are 15 T cell receptor beta chains from a single sample sequenced in a study of T cells in Graves' hyperthyroidism and ophthalmopathy. TCR beta CDR3 region amplification was performed from RNA transcripts. The HTBI set primed first-round TCR CDR3 RT-PCR. TCRdb re-called the multiplex PCR reads through MiXCR, storing one row per CDR3 protein. Of fewer than 650,000 distinct CDR3 sequences listed, approximately 14% are singletons. The material sequenced was blood. These receptors were obtained from a woman in her twenties or thirties with Graves' hyperthyroidism that later progressed to Graves' ophthalmopathy.

The chain carries TRBV12-3 or TRBV12-4 and TRBJ2-1, with TRBD2 matching over 11 bases. The CDR3 length is 16 residues. With 6 bases clipped from V and 7 bases from J, the junction kept 11 bases outside the gene matches. The CDR3 region is CASSPSSSGRRNEQFF. CDR3 in DNA: TGTGCCAGCAGCCCATCTTCTAGCGGGAGGAGGAATGAGCAGTTCTTC.

This clonotype was observed at least ten times. The CDR3 protein is CASSSWGALSTDTQYF. DNA for the CDR3: TGTGCCAGCAGCTCGTGGGGGGCGCTGAGCACAGATACGCAGTATTTT. The genes are TRBV11-2 and TRBJ2-3; the D gene could be TRBD1 or TRBD2 (6 bases each). CDR1 and CDR2 from the germline V gene are SGHAT and FQNNGV. V shed 4 bases and J shed 0 bases, with 14 bases lying between them. The CDR3 sequence is 16 residues long. Full variable domain (remainder filled in from reference TRBV11-2 and TRBJ2-3): EAGVAQSPRYKIIEKRQSVAFWCNPISGHATLYWYQQILGQGPKLLIQFQNNGVVDDSQLPKDRFSAERLKGVDSTLKIQPAKLEDSAVYLCASSSWGALSTDTQYFGPGTRLTVL.

This clonotype showed up just once. This chain links TRBV12-3 or TRBV12-4 with TRBJ2-1; 10 positions agree with TRBD2. The CDR3 spans 14 residues. V lost 7 bases and J lost 5; bases outside the gene matches: 5. The CDR3 sequence is CASTQLAGNNEQFF. Here the CDR3 DNA reads TGTGCCAGCACTCAACTAGCGGGAAACAATGAGCAGTTCTTC.

This clonotype was counted ten times or more. The V call is TRBV19, the J call TRBJ2-7, with 9 bases identical to TRBD2. Per germline, CDR1 LNHDA and CDR2 SQIVND (reference sequence). CDR3 length: 14 residues. V shed 3 bases, J shed 3 bases, and the junction held 3 bases outside the gene matches. The CDR3 bases are TGTGCCAGTAGTATCGCTAGCGGGGACTACGAGCAGTACTTC. Translation: CASSIASGDYEQYF.

V usage is TRBV12-3 or TRBV12-4 and J usage is TRBJ2-1, with 11 bases lining up with TRBD2. The ends lost 6 bases at V and 6 bases at J; junction bases unmatched: 7. This CDR3 is built from 15 residues. The CDR3 reads CASSPLAGETNEQFF. The CDR3 coding sequence is TGTGCCAGCAGCCCACTAGCGGGAGAGACCAATGAGCAGTTCTTC.

The J gene is TRBJ2-1, the V gene TRBV28; D is ambiguous. V was clipped by 3 bases and J by 10 bases, with 13 bases between them. The CDR3 extends over 13 amino acids. Germline CDR1 MDHEN, CDR2 SYDVKM. CDR3 sequence: CASSFGQYSEQFF. In DNA form, the CDR3 reads TGTGCCAGCAGTTTCGGTCAATACAGCGAGCAGTTCTTC.

This clonotype turned up a few times. Written as DNA, the CDR3 is TGTGCCAGCAGCTTAGTCCAACGATTCACAGATACGCAGTATTTT. Residues: CASSLVQRFTDTQYF. The chain is built from TRBV7-8 and TRBJ2-3; D call uncertain. The CDR3 contains 15 residues. From germline, CDR1 is SGHVS and CDR2 FQNEAQ. The germline V and J ends were trimmed by 1 base and 2 bases, with 10 bases remaining between them. Full variable domain (remainder filled in from reference TRBV7-8 and TRBJ2-3): GAGVSQSPRYKVAKRGQDVALRCDPISGHVSLFWYQQALGQGPEFLTYFQNEAQLDKSGLPSDRFFAERPEGSVSTLKIQRTQQEDSAVYLCASSLVQRFTDTQYFGPGTRLTVL.

This clonotype came up a few times. The CDR3 nucleotides are TGTGCCAGCATCGTTCATGGAGGGGCAGATACGCAGTATTTT. It specifies CASIVHGGADTQYF. The rearrangement links TRBV6-2 or TRBV6-3 to TRBJ2-3, with D perhaps matching TRBD2 (6 bases). CDR1 MNHEY and CDR2 SVGEGT come from the germline V gene. Trimming shortened V by 7 bases and J by 4 bases, and 15 bases separated the two germline ends. This CDR3 has 14 residues.

This clonotype was detected many times. This chain links TRBV24-1 with TRBJ1-1, with 8 positions matching TRBD1. The ends lost 7 bases at V and 8 bases at J; junction bases unmatched: 5. The CDR3 is made up of 12 amino acids. Looked up from germline, CDR1 is KGHDR and CDR2 is SFDVKD. The CDR3 protein is CATSPRQGEAFF. The CDR3 region has the DNA TGTGCCACCAGCCCACGACAGGGGGAAGCTTTCTTT.

This clonotype came up many times. The rearrangement links TRBV7-9 to TRBJ2-2; D is unresolved. CDR1 is SEHNR and CDR2 is FQNEAQ in the germline V gene (reference sequence). Trimming stripped 5 bases from V and 3 bases from J, with 7 bases between. The length of the CDR3 is 13 residues. CDR3 in amino acids: CASSLRDTGELFF. In DNA, the CDR3 is TGTGCCAGCAGCCTGCGTGACACCGGGGAGCTGTTTTTT. The whole variable domain, remainder taken from reference TRBV7-9 and TRBJ2-2, is DTGVSQNPRHKITKRGQNVTFRCDPISEHNRLYWYRQTLGQGPEFLTYFQNEAQLEKSRLLSDRFSAERPKGSFSTLEIQRTEQGDSAMYLCASSLRDTGELFFGEGSRLTVL.

This clonotype was observed at least ten times. The chain employs TRBV10-2 and TRBJ1-2, with TRBD1 as a possible D gene (5 bases). The CDR3 totals 13 residues. Germline CDR1 and CDR2: WSHSY and SAAADI. V dropped 3 bases and J dropped 3 bases, with 8 bases sitting between them. The chain's CDR3 is CASSDQGDYGYTF. CDR3 coding DNA: TGCGCCAGCAGTGACCAGGGTGACTATGGCTACACCTTC.

This clonotype was detected ten times or more. The chain carries TRBV20-1 and TRBJ2-7, with TRBD2 matching over 8 bases. Germline V gene data show CDR1 as DFQATT and CDR2 as SNEGSKA (reference sequence). The CDR3 runs 16 residues. The V segment lost 4 bases and the J segment 2 bases; nucleotides outside the gene matches: 13. The chain's CDR3 is CSANREGHKNTYEQYF. The CDR3 DNA is TGCAGTGCTAACCGGGAGGGCCATAAAAATACCTACGAGCAGTACTTC.

This clonotype was recorded many times. The V call is TRBV5-1, the J call TRBJ2-1, with D hard to call. Looked up from germline, CDR1 is SGHRS and CDR2 is YFSETQ. Trimming took 6 bases from V and 2 from J, leaving 6 bases between them. The length of the CDR3 is 12 residues. The chain's CDR3 is CASKMAYNEQFF. CDR3 coding DNA: TGCGCCAGCAAGATGGCCTACAATGAGCAGTTCTTC.

This clonotype has ten or more counts. The V call is TRBV2, the J call TRBJ2-3; the D is unclear. The CDR3 is 13 amino acids. V was clipped by 4 bases and J by 4 bases, with 9 bases between them. CDR1 and CDR2 from the germline V gene are SNHLY and FYNNEI. The CDR3 DNA is TGTGCCAGCAGTGGGTGGACGGCAGATACGCAGTATTTT. It yields the protein CASSGWTADTQYF. Looking up the rest from reference TRBV2 and TRBJ2-3 gives the full variable domain: EPEVTQTPSHQVTQMGQEVILRCVPISNHLYFYWYRQILGQKVEFLVSFYNNEISEKSEIFDDQFSVERPDGSNFTLKIRSTKLEDSAMYFCASSGWTADTQYFGPGTRLTVL.

This clonotype was seen a handful of times. CDR3 in amino acids: CASTGTLQSSGNTIYF. CDR3 DNA: TGTGCCAGCACCGGGACTTTACAGAGCTCTGGAAACACCATATATTTT. The rearrangement links TRBV6-1 to TRBJ1-3; D is perhaps TRBD1 (5 bases). Germline assignment: CDR1 MNHNS and CDR2 SASEGT. The CDR3 runs to 16 residues. Trimming shortened V by 7 bases and J by 0 bases, and 16 bases separated the two germline ends.